This T cell receptor beta chain was identified in a study of cytomegalovirus exposure and HLA in healthy donors. For the study at large: A prior study identified over 100 million unique TCR beta sequences from 200 million or so T cells.

With 60 Vbeta and 13 Jbeta primers, the PCR was carried out. Assay used: immunoSEQ multiplex PCR; TCRdb lists only in-frame clones, some missing. The listing records 100,000 to 150,000 clones. The CDR3 has 14 residues. Germline values: CDR1 SEHNR, CDR2 FQNEAQ (reference sequence). The ends were cut back, 3 bases at V and 8 bases at J, with 16 bases in the middle. The specimen sequenced was PBMCs. The rearrangement uses TRBV7-9 and TRBJ2-5; D possibly corresponds to TRBD2 (7 bases). The clonotype originates from a woman aged 40 to 50 in good health and CMV-seropositive. The CDR3, as DNA: TGTGCCAGCAGCTTTGCGAGGGCGGGGGCCACCCAGTACTTC. Its protein is CASSFARAGATQYF.